This T cell receptor (beta chain) emerged from a study of cytomegalovirus exposure and HLA in healthy donors. At the level of the study: A previous analysis identified 117 million unique TCR beta sequences derived from some 200 million T cells. Study-level results: Presence/absence analyses rested on an assumption that sequencing depth was roughly uniform across donors. Accounts indicate the classifier identified cytomegalovirus status with strong specificity and sensitivity. An analysis done earlier found most TCR beta V segments productive about 87% or about 30% of the time.

About this clone itself: The target antigen is unknown.

60 Vbeta and 13 Jbeta primers were used in PCR. TCRdb keeps only in-frame clones here, not all; method: immunoSEQ multiplex PCR. This table has approximately 110,000 clones, about 74% appearing once. The CDR3 is made up of 16 amino acids. CDR1 and CDR2 from the germline V gene are SGHVS and FQNEAQ. Trimming removed 6 bases from V and 7 bases from J, with 25 bases in between. The TCR sequence derives from a female donor in good health and CMV-seropositive. This sequence joins TRBV7-8 and TRBJ2-7; a weak D match, TRBD2 (5 bases). Source material: PBMCs. CDR3 amino acids: CASSPQYIGSGEEQYF. Here the CDR3 DNA reads TGTGCCAGCAGTCCCCAATATATCGGATCCGGGGAAGAGCAGTACTTC. The complete variable domain, with remaining parts taken from reference TRBV7-8 and TRBJ2-7, reads GAGVSQSPRYKVAKRGQDVALRCDPISGHVSLFWYQQALGQGPEFLTYFQNEAQLDKSGLPSDRFFAERPEGSVSTLKIQRTQQEDSAVYLCASSPQYIGSGEEQYFGPGTRLTVT.